This T cell receptor beta chain came from a study of blood T cell repertoires in COVID-19. Study information: The analysed material was cDNA or gDNA that came from T cells, B-cell-depleted T cells, or PBMCs.

The authors' processing: Nucleated cell number was recorded as an estimate derived from reference gene primer amplification. Sequencing was performed with immunoSEQ multiplex PCR; in TCRdb, only in-frame clones are kept and a portion is missing. Clone size and V and J calls were adopted from that table, with D and trimming inferred from the DNA. This sample has 110,000 to 150,000 clones, with over 75% found just once. Germline V CDR1 and CDR2: MNHEY, SMNVEV (reference sequence). The CDR3 has 16 amino acids. Trimming removed 6 bases from V and 3 bases from J; junction bases left unmatched: 8. This clone was picked up a small number of times.

Sequenced material: peripheral blood. The V gene is TRBV27, the J gene TRBJ2-3; 11 nucleotides match TRBD2. The receptor comes from an older woman with active COVID-19. CDR3 protein: CASRPTSGRGTDTQYF. The DNA of the CDR3 is TGTGCCAGCAGACCTACTAGCGGGAGAGGAACAGATACGCAGTATTTT.